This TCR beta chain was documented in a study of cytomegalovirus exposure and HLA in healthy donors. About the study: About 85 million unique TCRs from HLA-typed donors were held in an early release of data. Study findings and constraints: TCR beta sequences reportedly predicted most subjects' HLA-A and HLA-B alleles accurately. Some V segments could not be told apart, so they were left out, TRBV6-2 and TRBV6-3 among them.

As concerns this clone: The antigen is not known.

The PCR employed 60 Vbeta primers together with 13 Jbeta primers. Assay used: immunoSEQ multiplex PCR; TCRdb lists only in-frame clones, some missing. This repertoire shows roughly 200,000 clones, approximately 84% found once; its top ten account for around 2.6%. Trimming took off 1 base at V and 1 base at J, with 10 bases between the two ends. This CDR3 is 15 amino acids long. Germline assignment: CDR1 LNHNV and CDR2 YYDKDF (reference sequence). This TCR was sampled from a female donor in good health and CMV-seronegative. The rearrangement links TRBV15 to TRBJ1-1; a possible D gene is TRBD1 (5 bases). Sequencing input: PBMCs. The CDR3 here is CATSRGRAENTEAFF. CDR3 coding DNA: TGTGCCACCAGCAGAGGCAGGGCAGAGAACACTGAAGCTTTCTTT.